Each of the 11 T cell receptor beta chains below was sequenced from the same sample in a study of shared clonotypes between healthy human individuals. Clones were sequenced by immunoSEQ multiplex PCR, and TCRdb holds only the in-frame ones, with some missing. Here the sample spans some 2,100,000 clones, 85% to 95% being singletons. It was CD45RO-negative cells, positively selected for CCR7, that made up naive CD8 cells, with terminally differentiated effector memory CD45RA+ cells excluded. Material: naive CD8+ T cells from PBMCs. The receptor source for this set is a young man in good health. Some clones in this sample may be carry-over from other donors' samples.

The chain combines TRBV9 with TRBJ2-7; maybe TRBD1 (6 bases). Germline CDR1 reads SGDLS; CDR2 reads YYNGEE. The germline V and J ends were trimmed by 4 bases and 3 bases, with 11 bases remaining between them. The CDR3 runs to 13 residues. The CDR3 region is CASSSGTNYEQYF. The CDR3 nucleotides read TGTGCCAGCAGCTCCGGGACAAACTACGAGCAGTACTTC.

Worth noting for this clone: At the DNA level, this CDR3 is encoded by other sequences in the same sample as well. The rearrangement links TRBV6-5 to TRBJ1-2; 9 nucleotides align to TRBD1. This CDR3 has 14 residues. In germline, CDR1 is MNHEY, CDR2 SVGAGI. Trimming removed 0 bases from V and 6 bases from J; junction bases left unmatched: 2. CDR3 region: CASSYSGQGDGYTF. DNA of the CDR3: TGTGCCAGCAGTTACTCGGGACAGGGAGATGGCTACACCTTC.

The rearrangement uses TRBV27 and TRBJ2-7, with 13 bases lining up with TRBD2. Trimming took 5 bases from V and 6 from J; bases not matched to a gene: 10. Germline values: CDR1 MNHEY, CDR2 SMNVEV (reference sequence). CDR3 length equals 16 residues. DNA for the CDR3: TGTGCCAGCAGTGGCGGACTAGCGGGAGTACTTAGCGAGCAGTACTTC. Amino acids: CASSGGLAGVLSEQYF.

The chain joins TRBV5-1 to TRBJ2-5; weak D call: TRBD2 (6 bases). Looked up from germline, CDR1 is SGHRS and CDR2 is YFSETQ. The CDR3 is made up of 16 amino acids. Trimming left V 4 bases short and J 3 bases short, with 19 bases between. CDR3 loop: CASSSPAAGRKETQYF. As DNA, the CDR3 is TGCGCCAGCAGCAGCCCGGCAGCGGGCCGGAAAGAGACCCAGTACTTC.

This rearrangement joins TRBV19 to TRBJ2-1, with D perhaps TRBD2 (5 bases). The V gene's germline CDR1 is LNHDA and CDR2 SQIVND (reference sequence). Trimming pared 1 base from V and 12 bases from J, leaving 10 bases between. This CDR3 has 12 residues. The CDR3 nucleotides read TGTGCCAGTAGTATAGCGGGGATCGTGCAGTTCTTC. Its translation is CASSIAGIVQFF.

The genes are TRBV30 and TRBJ1-1; perhaps TRBD1 as D (5 bases). Trimming removed 0 bases from V and 0 bases from J, with 11 bases in between. This CDR3 has 15 residues. Germline V gene lookup returns CDR1 GTSNPN and CDR2 SVGIG (reference sequence). CDR3 region: CAWSVLTEMNTEAFF. CDR3 DNA: TGTGCCTGGAGTGTTCTGACAGAGATGAACACTGAAGCTTTCTTT.

The chain has TRBV2 and TRBJ2-3; 8 nucleotides line up with TRBD1. The CDR3 is 15 amino acids. The trim removed 5 bases at V and 2 bases at J, leaving 6 bases unmatched. CDR1 and CDR2 (germline): SNHLY, FYNNEI. Here the CDR3 reads CASSPGTGVTDTQYF. The CDR3 nucleotides are TGTGCCAGCAGTCCAGGGACAGGAGTCACAGATACGCAGTATTTT.

The CDR3 nucleotides read TGTGCCACCGCGTCAGCCGGGAGCTCCTACGAGCAGTACTTC. Translated: CATASAGSSYEQYF. The chain joins TRBV28 to TRBJ2-7, with D tentatively TRBD2 (6 bases). The CDR3 covers 14 residues. Germline CDR1 and CDR2: MDHEN and SYDVKM. With 10 bases removed from V and 0 bases from J, the gap between germline ends came to 16 bases.

This chain links TRBV9 with TRBJ2-3, with no clear D. Germline assignment: CDR1 SGDLS and CDR2 YYNGEE. The CDR3 has 17 amino acids. The V end was cut by 0 bases, the J end by 2 bases, with 16 bases between. The CDR3 coding sequence is TGTGCCAGCAGCGTAGCCACGGGCCGAGAATACACAGATACGCAGTATTTT. It codes for CASSVATGREYTDTQYF. The full variable domain, its missing parts supplied by reference TRBV9 and TRBJ2-3, is DSGVTQTPKHLITATGQRVTLRCSPRSGDLSVYWYQQSLDQGLQFLIQYYNGEERAKGNILERFSAQQFPDLHSELNLSSLELGDSALYFCASSVATGREYTDTQYFGPGTRLTVL.

The gene calls are TRBV29-1 and TRBJ2-1, with 11 positions matching TRBD2. With V trimmed by 8 bases and J by 12 bases, 12 bases remained unmatched. This CDR3 spans 13 amino acids. Germline CDR1 SQVTM, CDR2 ANQGSEA. CDR3 protein: CSLRLAGIRVQFF. The CDR3 DNA follows: TGCAGCTTAAGACTAGCGGGAATTAGGGTGCAGTTCTTC.

V is TRBV19 and J is TRBJ2-2; no clear D gene. Between the trimmed V and J ends, which lost 10 bases and 4 bases, there was a span of 22 bases. The CDR3 is 16 residues long. Germline V gene data show CDR1 as LNHDA and CDR2 as SQIVND (reference sequence). This chain's CDR3 is CATTSRAEQLTGELFF. The CDR3 DNA is TGTGCCACAACCTCCCGGGCGGAACAACTCACCGGGGAGCTGTTTTTT.